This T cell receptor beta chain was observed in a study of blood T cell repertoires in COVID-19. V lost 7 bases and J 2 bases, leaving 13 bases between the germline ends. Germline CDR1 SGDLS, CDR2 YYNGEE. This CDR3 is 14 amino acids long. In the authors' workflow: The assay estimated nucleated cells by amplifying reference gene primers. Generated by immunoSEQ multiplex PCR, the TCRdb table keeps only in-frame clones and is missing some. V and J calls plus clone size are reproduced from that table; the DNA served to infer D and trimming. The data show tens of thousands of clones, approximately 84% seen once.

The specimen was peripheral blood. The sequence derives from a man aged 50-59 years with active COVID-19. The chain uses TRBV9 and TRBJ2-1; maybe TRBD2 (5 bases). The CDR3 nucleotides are TGTGCCAGCGGATCCGAGGGTACCTACAATGAGCAGTTCTTC. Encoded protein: CASGSEGTYNEQFF.